Listed here is a single T cell receptor beta chain. No antigen is known for it. Trimming left V 11 bases short and J 2 bases short, with 15 bases between. Germline V CDR1 and CDR2: MNHNS, SASEGT. There are 13 residues in the CDR3. The sample belongs to a study of OX40 agonist ivuxolimab in advanced cancers. Looking at the study overall: People who had prior anti-PD-1, anti-PD-L1 or anti-CTLA-4 therapy could take part, and about 37% had some. Study findings and constraints: At 0.1 to 3.0 mg/kg, clonal expansion of CD4+ and CD8+ blood T cells had occurred by week 6.

Generated by immunoSEQ multiplex PCR, the TCRdb table keeps only in-frame clones and is missing some. The table lists about 30,000 clones, less than 85% of them singletons. The material was CD4+ or CD8+ T cells sorted from blood, obtained in a trial of the OX40 agonist ivuxolimab. The receptor was derived from an adult with an advanced solid tumor such as melanoma, head and neck, liver or kidney cancer. The chain couples TRBV6-1 to TRBJ1-2; D is possibly TRBD1 (6 bases). CDR3 in amino acids: CAAEPQGNYGYTF. The DNA of the CDR3 is TGTGCCGCCGAGCCCCAGGGGAACTATGGCTACACCTTC.